One sample yielded the 20 T cell receptor beta chains listed below, sequenced in a study of OX40 agonist ivuxolimab in advanced cancers. Using immunoSEQ multiplex PCR, the repertoire was profiled, and TCRdb retains in-frame clones only, with some absent. The table records 20,000 to 25,000 clones, 88% of them present only once. The sequences come from CD4+ or CD8+ T cells sorted from blood, collected in a trial of the OX40 agonist ivuxolimab. The origin of the receptors is an adult with an advanced solid tumor such as melanoma, head and neck, liver or kidney cancer.

The J gene is TRBJ2-1, the V gene TRBV29-1; 14 positions match TRBD2. Germline V gives CDR1 SQVTM, CDR2 ANQGSEA. The trim removed 6 bases at V and 9 bases at J, leaving 7 bases unmatched. The CDR3 is 14 amino acids. CDR3 nucleotides: TGCAGCGTGGAGGGACTAGCGGGAGTTGGTGAGCAGTTCTTC. This gives the protein CSVEGLAGVGEQFF.

The V call is TRBV10-2, the J call TRBJ1-1, with D possibly TRBD1 on 5 matching bases. The germline V gene has CDR1 WSHSY and CDR2 SAAADI. This CDR3 contains 11 residues. Trimming shortened V by 3 bases and J by 8 bases, and 7 bases separated the two germline ends. The CDR3 region is CASSERTEAFF. Written as DNA, the CDR3 is TGCGCCAGCAGTGAAAGGACAGAAGCTTTCTTT.

CDR3 in amino acids: CASPSQGPGGYNEQFF. Here the CDR3 DNA reads TGTGCCAGCCCCAGCCAGGGGCCAGGCGGGTACAATGAGCAGTTCTTC. The chain carries TRBV2 and TRBJ2-1; possible D gene TRBD1, 6 bases. The CDR3 sequence is 16 residues long. CDR1 SNHLY and CDR2 FYNNEI come from the germline V gene. V gave up 8 bases and J gave up 4 bases, with 21 bases separating them.

The V call is TRBV6-6, the J call TRBJ1-5; unclear D gene. Germline CDR1 and CDR2: MNHNY and SVGAGI (reference sequence). The CDR3 length is 12 residues. V dropped 9 bases and J dropped 6 bases, with 12 bases sitting between them. The CDR3 here is CASIIPGQPQHF. The CDR3, as DNA: TGTGCCAGTATCATTCCCGGTCAGCCCCAGCATTTT.

This chain connects TRBV27 to TRBJ1-5; D unclear. Germline CDR1 MNHEY, CDR2 SMNVEV (reference sequence). The CDR3 runs 14 residues. V lost 5 bases, J lost 4 bases, and 12 bases lay in between. The CDR3 nucleotides read TGTGCCAGCAGTCAAGTTTCGGGAAATCAGCCCCAGCATTTT. Translated, it gives CASSQVSGNQPQHF.

The chain links TRBV2 to TRBJ2-7; TRBD2 matches 14 bases. V lost 10 bases, J lost 7 bases, and 9 bases stayed unmatched. This CDR3 contains 14 residues. Germline V CDR1 and CDR2: SNHLY, FYNNEI. CDR3 in amino acids: CATYRTSGRMEQYF. As DNA, the CDR3 is TGTGCCACCTACCGGACTAGCGGGAGGATGGAGCAGTACTTC.

The chain combines TRBV10-2 with TRBJ1-5; TRBD1 is a possible D gene (6 bases). V was pared by 7 bases and J by 2 bases, with 18 bases between. There are 16 residues in the CDR3. Germline V gene data show CDR1 as WSHSY and CDR2 as SAAADI. CDR3 residues: CASIDRWLEGNQPQHF. CDR3 DNA: TGCGCCAGCATTGACAGGTGGCTCGAGGGCAATCAGCCCCAGCATTTT.

The genes are TRBV27 and TRBJ1-5; perhaps TRBD1 as D (6 bases). Germline lookup yields CDR1 MNHEY and CDR2 SMNVEV (reference sequence). The V end was cut by 5 bases, the J end by 4 bases, with 12 bases between. CDR3 length equals 14 residues. This chain's CDR3 is CASSEGGGNQPQHF. The CDR3 DNA reads as TGTGCCAGCAGTGAGGGGGGGGGTAATCAGCCCCAGCATTTT.

This rearrangement joins TRBV27 to TRBJ2-7; D remains unclear. V was trimmed by 6 bases and J by 2 bases, leaving 14 bases between them. The CDR3 covers 14 residues. Germline CDR1 is MNHEY and CDR2 is SMNVEV (reference sequence). CDR3 sequence reads: CASRNGSPPYEQYF. CDR3 in DNA: TGTGCCAGCAGAAACGGGTCCCCCCCCTACGAGCAGTACTTC.

The genes are TRBV4-2 and TRBJ2-5; TRBD2 might be the D (5 bases). The CDR3 runs to 16 residues. Per the germline V gene, CDR1 is LGHNA and CDR2 is YNFKEQ. The V end was cut by 0 bases, the J end by 5 bases, with 16 bases between. CDR3 sequence: CASSQDRGWGEETQYF. CDR3 DNA: TGTGCCAGCAGCCAAGATCGAGGGTGGGGAGAGGAGACCCAGTACTTC.

The V gene is TRBV4-2, the J gene TRBJ1-5; D perhaps matches TRBD1 (5 bases). CDR3 length: 14 residues. Trimming stripped 0 bases from V and 5 bases from J, with 8 bases between. The V gene's germline CDR1 is LGHNA and CDR2 YNFKEQ. Written as DNA, the CDR3 is TGTGCCAGCAGCCAAGATCCGGGGGATCAGCCCCAGCATTTT. Translating it yields CASSQDPGDQPQHF.

This chain uses TRBV6-1 with TRBJ1-1, with D possibly being TRBD1 (5 bases). This CDR3 contains 16 residues. The V gene lost 3 bases and the J gene lost 7 bases, with 21 bases spanning the gap. Germline loops: CDR1 MNHNS, CDR2 SASEGT. CDR3 sequence: CASSDTIRGLSDEAFF. The CDR3 bases are TGTGCCAGCAGTGACACTATACGGGGCTTATCGGATGAAGCTTTCTTT.

The chain couples TRBV4-1 to TRBJ1-1, with D unclear. Deletions cut 1 base from V and 0 bases from J, with 6 bases between. The CDR3 has 14 amino acids. Germline V gene data show CDR1 as MGHRA and CDR2 as YSYEKL. CDR3 sequence (DNA): TGCGCCAGCAGCCAAGGGCTGTTGAACACTGAAGCTTTCTTT. It translates to CASSQGLLNTEAFF.

V gene TRBV5-5 combines with J gene TRBJ2-7; D perhaps matches TRBD2 (5 bases). This CDR3 spans 13 amino acids. V shed 0 bases and J shed 1 base, with 5 bases lying between them. Germline V gene data show CDR1 as SGHKS and CDR2 as YYEKEE (reference sequence). DNA of the CDR3: TGTGCCAGCAGCTTGGCGGGGTCCTACGAGCAGTACTTC. This gives the protein CASSLAGSYEQYF.

The chain joins TRBV5-4 to TRBJ2-7; 8 bases align to TRBD1. V lost 4 bases and J lost 4; bases outside the gene matches: 7. Germline values: CDR1 SGHNT, CDR2 YYREEE (reference sequence). This CDR3 is built from 14 residues. The CDR3 loop is CASSLRGQSYEQYF. CDR3 in DNA: TGTGCCAGCAGCCTCAGGGGGCAGTCATACGAGCAGTACTTC.

The J gene is TRBJ2-4, the V gene TRBV14; the match to TRBD1 covers 7 bases. This CDR3 comprises 11 residues. V was clipped by 6 bases and J by 15 bases; unmatched bases: 8. The germline gives CDR1 SGHDN, CDR2 FVKESK. The CDR3 loop is CASSGDRVVYF. CDR3 DNA sequence: TGTGCCAGCAGTGGAGACAGGGTTGTGTACTTC.

The chain uses TRBV6-1 and TRBJ2-7, with 7 bases fitting TRBD2. The V gene's germline CDR1 is MNHNS and CDR2 SASEGT. This CDR3 is built from 16 residues. The trim removed 2 bases at V and 2 bases at J, leaving 9 bases unmatched. The CDR3 DNA reads TGTGCCAGCAGTGAAATCATGTTGGCGGGAGCCTACGAGCAGTACTTC. Amino acid sequence: CASSEIMLAGAYEQYF.

Of note for this clone: At one boundary the junction diverges from the germline segment, which might be a read error. V is TRBV2 and J is TRBJ1-3, with D possibly matching TRBD1 (6 bases). CDR1 is SNHLY, CDR2 FYNNEI, per germline. The CDR3 covers 13 residues. CDR3 residues: CATQWGHGGGMDF. The CDR3 nucleotides read TGTGCCACCCAGTGGGGGCACGGGGGAGGCATGGATTTT.

This chain connects TRBV7-8 to TRBJ2-7; possibly TRBD1 for D (5 bases). Trimming took off 5 bases at V and 4 bases at J, with 15 bases between the two ends. The length of the CDR3 is 14 residues. Germline V gives CDR1 SGHVS, CDR2 FQNEAQ. Written as DNA, the CDR3 is TGTGCCAGCAGCCCAGAGATAGGGGAATACGAGCAGTACTTC. This codes for CASSPEIGEYEQYF.

The chain has TRBV11-2 and TRBJ2-7; 11 bases are shared with TRBD2. Per germline, CDR1 SGHAT and CDR2 FQNNGV. The CDR3 contains 14 residues. The V segment lost 3 bases and the J segment 6 bases; nucleotides outside the gene matches: 4. As DNA, the CDR3 is TGTGCCAGCAGCTTTAGCGGGAGGGTCTCCGAGCAGTACTTC. It translates to CASSFSGRVSEQYF.